These 30 T cell receptor beta chains were all obtained from the same sample, sequenced in a study of beta chain features in type 1 diabetes. General study points: TCRB CDR3s from Type 1 diabetes patients were moderately but significantly shorter in all four CD4+ subsets.

The antigens of these receptors remain unknown. Expressed TCRB transcripts were sequenced, since all the RNA that had been isolated was reverse transcribed. The repertoire was sequenced with immunoSEQ multiplex PCR; TCRdb's copy has only in-frame clones and lacks some. The sample lists roughly 160,000 clones, approximately 8% occurring once. The specimen was central memory CD4+ T cells from blood. The receptors shown here come from a woman aged 35 to 49 with type 1 diabetes.

The chain couples TRBV7-9 to TRBJ1-1, with D unresolved. The V gene lost 3 bases and the J gene lost 1 base, with 9 bases spanning the gap. This CDR3 spans 14 amino acids. Germline V gives CDR1 SEHNR, CDR2 FQNEAQ (reference sequence). The CDR3 loop is CASSFSAGNTEAFF. CDR3 nucleotides: TGTGCCAGCAGCTTCTCCGCAGGGAACACTGAAGCTTTCTTT.

This chain connects TRBV28 to TRBJ1-6, with D possibly being TRBD1 (6 bases). Between the trimmed V and J ends, which lost 0 bases and 7 bases, there was a span of 10 bases. The CDR3 extends over 15 amino acids. Germline values: CDR1 MDHEN, CDR2 SYDVKM. Here the CDR3 reads CASSLWDRGNSPLHF. In nucleotides, the CDR3 is TGTGCCAGCAGTTTATGGGACAGAGGGAATTCACCCCTCCACTTT.

The chain employs TRBV18 and TRBJ2-7; 9 nucleotides align to TRBD1. There are 15 residues in the CDR3. V shed 4 bases, J shed 0 bases, and the junction held 4 bases outside the gene matches. Germline CDR1 and CDR2: KGHSH and LQKENI. CDR3 sequence: CASSQTGGDSYEQYF. The CDR3 nucleotides read TGTGCCAGCTCACAAACAGGGGGCGACTCCTACGAGCAGTACTTC.

The chain couples TRBV7-6 to TRBJ1-2; 10 nucleotides line up with TRBD1. This CDR3 is 15 amino acids long. V was pared by 1 base and J by 7 bases, with 6 bases of the junction left unmatched. The germline V gene encodes CDR1 SGHVS and CDR2 FNYEAQ. CDR3 nucleotides: TGTGCCAGCAGCTTAGAGGGACAGGGGCGAGGTGGCTACACCTTC. As protein: CASSLEGQGRGGYTF.

The table lists this clone with a few counts. The J gene is TRBJ2-1, the V gene TRBV7-2, with D perhaps TRBD1 (6 bases). Germline CDR1 is SGHTA and CDR2 is FQGNSA. The CDR3 is 13 residues long. Trimming pared 1 base from V and 12 bases from J, leaving 13 bases between. The CDR3 sequence is CASSLETQGRQFF. Here the CDR3 DNA reads TGTGCCAGCAGCTTAGAAACCCAGGGGCGGCAGTTCTTC. The full variable domain, in which reference TRBV7-2 and TRBJ2-1 provide the parts outside the CDR3, is GAGVSQSPSNKVTEKGKDVELRCDPISGHTALYWYRQSLGQGLEFLIYFQGNSAPDKSGLPSDRFSAERTGGSVSTLTIQRTQQEDSAVYLCASSLETQGRQFFGPGTRLTVL.

The table lists this clone with a few counts. J is TRBJ1-1 and V is TRBV29-1; 7 nucleotides align to TRBD1. The CDR3 length is 14 residues. The germline V gene encodes CDR1 SQVTM and CDR2 ANQGSEA. Trimming at V came to 3 bases and at J to 5 bases, leaving 9 bases not matched to a gene. The chain's CDR3 is CSVDRLAGGTEAFF. CDR3 in DNA: TGCAGCGTTGATAGGTTGGCAGGGGGGACTGAAGCTTTCTTT.

This clone was seen many times. The chain uses TRBV7-9 and TRBJ2-2, with TRBD1 identical over 9 bases. Germline V lookup: CDR1 SEHNR, CDR2 FQNEAQ (reference sequence). The CDR3 totals 16 residues. V shed 0 bases, J shed 5 bases, and the junction held 4 bases outside the gene matches. CDR3 sequence reads: CASSLAGTGRTGELFF. The CDR3 nucleotides are TGTGCCAGCAGCTTAGCTGGGACAGGGAGGACCGGGGAGCTGTTTTTT.

This clone has more than one count but fewer than ten. The chain recombines TRBV9 with TRBJ2-1, with 8 bases that match TRBD1. Germline loops: CDR1 SGDLS, CDR2 YYNGEE. This CDR3 has 16 residues. The J segment lost 4 bases and the V segment lost 0 bases, leaving 6 bases of the junction unmatched. The CDR3 DNA sequence: TGTGCCAGCAGCGTAGGGTCTGGACAGGGATACAATGAGCAGTTCTTC. Translating gives CASSVGSGQGYNEQFF.

This clone was counted a few times. The chain is built from TRBV7-9 and TRBJ2-4, with 8 bases fitting TRBD2. This CDR3 has 15 amino acids. V was pared by 2 bases and J by 9 bases, with 9 bases of the junction left unmatched. The V gene's germline CDR1 is SEHNR and CDR2 FQNEAQ (reference sequence). The CDR3 protein is CASSLLGTRTTIQYF. CDR3 nucleotides: TGTGCCAGCAGCTTATTGGGGACTAGAACGACCATTCAGTACTTC.

CDR3 DNA: TGTGCCATCAGTGCCGGTAATCAGCCCCAGCATTTT. This codes for CAISAGNQPQHF. The gene calls are TRBV10-3 and TRBJ1-5; D gene uncertain. Germline V gene lookup returns CDR1 ENHRY and CDR2 SYGVKD. Deletions cut 4 bases from V and 4 bases from J, with 5 bases between. The CDR3 extends over 12 amino acids.

This clone was seen a handful of times. The V gene is TRBV7-2, the J gene TRBJ2-7; 10 bases align to TRBD1. CDR1 and CDR2 (germline): SGHTA, FQGNSA. The CDR3 length is 16 residues. The J segment lost 5 bases and the V segment lost 3 bases, leaving 10 bases of the junction unmatched. CDR3 sequence reads: CASSFNSGTGVHEQYF. Written as DNA, the CDR3 is TGTGCCAGCAGCTTCAACTCCGGGACAGGGGTCCACGAGCAGTACTTC.

This clone has ten or more counts. The chain links TRBV9 to TRBJ2-3, with D perhaps matching TRBD1 (5 bases). The CDR3 consists of 14 residues. Trimming shortened V by 0 bases and J by 4 bases, and 9 bases separated the two germline ends. The V gene's germline CDR1 is SGDLS and CDR2 YYNGEE. The CDR3 sequence: CASSVGAGPDTQYF. The CDR3 nucleotides are TGTGCCAGCAGCGTAGGGGCAGGGCCAGATACGCAGTATTTT.

This chain connects TRBV15 to TRBJ1-2; D unresolved. The germline CDR1 and CDR2 sequences are LNHNV and YYDKDF (reference sequence). The CDR3 loop spans 13 amino acids. V gave up 3 bases and J gave up 1 base, with 6 bases separating them. The CDR3 is CATSSELNYGYTF. In DNA, the CDR3 is TGTGCCACCAGCAGCGAACTTAACTATGGCTACACCTTC.

As concerns this clone: Other DNA sequences from this sample encode an identical CDR3 as well. CDR3 DNA sequence: TGTGCCAGCAGCGAAGACAGGGCGAGAAACACCATATATTTT. This codes for CASSEDRARNTIYF. The rearrangement uses TRBV9 and TRBJ1-3; 7 bases line up with TRBD1. V lost 3 bases and J lost 5; bases outside the gene matches: 5. The V gene's germline CDR1 is SGDLS and CDR2 YYNGEE. CDR3 length equals 14 residues.

The table lists this clone with a few counts. As DNA, the CDR3 is TGTGCCAGCAGCTTGGGCACAGGGGACAGCACAGATACGCAGTATTTT. The encoded protein is CASSLGTGDSTDTQYF. This chain connects TRBV5-6 to TRBJ2-3, with 7 bases fitting TRBD1. CDR3 length: 16 amino acids. Germline values: CDR1 SGHDT, CDR2 YYEEEE. The V and J ends lost 0 bases and 0 bases, in that order; junction bases with no gene match: 4.

The rearrangement uses TRBV11-2 and TRBJ1-3; D is unresolved. V was cut by 3 bases and J by 2 bases, with 8 bases left in between. The germline gives CDR1 SGHAT, CDR2 FQNNGV. CDR3 length: 14 residues. The DNA for the CDR3 is TGTGCCAGCAGCTTCCCCGGGACTGGAAACACCATATATTTT. Its protein product is CASSFPGTGNTIYF. Using reference TRBV11-2 and TRBJ1-3 for the parts outside the CDR3, the full variable domain is EAGVAQSPRYKIIEKRQSVAFWCNPISGHATLYWYQQILGQGPKLLIQFQNNGVVDDSQLPKDRFSAERLKGVDSTLKIQPAKLEDSAVYLCASSFPGTGNTIYFGEGSWLTVV.

This clone came up a few times. As DNA, the CDR3 is TGCGCCAGCAGCGGGGGGGCAGGGCGGGAGCAGTACTTC. Amino acids: CASSGGAGREQYF. The rearrangement uses TRBV4-3 and TRBJ2-7; D is perhaps TRBD2 (7 bases). CDR3 length: 13 residues. V was clipped by 5 bases and J by 7 bases, with 15 bases between them. The V gene's germline CDR1 is LGHNA and CDR2 YSLEER.

A few counts support this clone. The chain employs TRBV7-2 and TRBJ1-2, with 9 bases fitting TRBD1. This CDR3 has 17 residues. Trimming removed 1 base from V and 4 bases from J; junction bases left unmatched: 10. Germline values: CDR1 SGHTA, CDR2 FQGNSA. In nucleotides, the CDR3 is TGTGCCAGCAGCTTAGAAGGGACAGGGAGCCCATTCTATGGCTACACCTTC. This gives the protein CASSLEGTGSPFYGYTF. Using reference TRBV7-2 and TRBJ1-2 for the parts outside the CDR3, the full variable domain is GAGVSQSPSNKVTEKGKDVELRCDPISGHTALYWYRQSLGQGLEFLIYFQGNSAPDKSGLPSDRFSAERTGGSVSTLTIQRTQQEDSAVYLCASSLEGTGSPFYGYTFGSGTRLTVV.

The table lists this clone with a few counts. The chain uses TRBV25-1 and TRBJ2-5; D ambiguous. Looked up from germline, CDR1 is MGHDK and CDR2 is SYGVNS. Trimming pared 3 bases from V and 4 bases from J, leaving 12 bases between. The CDR3 consists of 14 residues. The CDR3 DNA follows: TGTGCCAGCAGTGAGAGCAAATTCCCAGAGACCCAGTACTTC. The encoded protein is CASSESKFPETQYF.

Of note for this clone: Other nucleotide sequences in the sample specify the same CDR3. The CDR3 DNA follows: TGTGCCAGCAGTTCGGGACAGGGCACTGAAGCTTTCTTT. It is translated as CASSSGQGTEAFF. V and J are TRBV28 and TRBJ1-1; 9 nucleotides line up with TRBD1. Trimming removed 4 bases from V and 4 bases from J; junction bases left unmatched: 1. The CDR3 has 13 residues. The germline V gene encodes CDR1 MDHEN and CDR2 SYDVKM.

The chain combines TRBV18 with TRBJ1-2, with D unclear. V was shortened by 0 bases and J by 0 bases, with 8 bases between the two germline ends. Per germline, CDR1 KGHSH and CDR2 LQKENI. The CDR3 runs 15 residues. This CDR3 reads CASSPPEAANYGYTF. The CDR3 DNA reads TGTGCCAGCTCACCACCGGAGGCAGCTAACTATGGCTACACCTTC.

V and J are TRBV27 and TRBJ1-1; 9 bases align to TRBD1. Germline V gene lookup returns CDR1 MNHEY and CDR2 SMNVEV (reference sequence). V lost 5 bases, J lost 6 bases, and 10 bases stayed unmatched. CDR3 length: 15 residues. The CDR3 region has the DNA TGTGCCAGCAGTCGTCCCGGGACAGGGTCGCCTGAAGCTTTCTTT. Translated, it gives CASSRPGTGSPEAFF.

Here the CDR3 reads CASSQDVVADTQYF. For the CDR3, the DNA is TGCGCCAGCAGCCAAGATGTCGTAGCAGATACGCAGTATTTT. The chain couples TRBV4-3 to TRBJ2-3; D is unresolved. This CDR3 is built from 14 residues. Trimming left V 0 bases short and J 4 bases short, with 8 bases between. Per the germline V gene, CDR1 is LGHNA and CDR2 is YSLEER.

V and J are TRBV7-2 and TRBJ1-5, with D uncertain. The CDR3 has 15 residues. Germline CDR1 and CDR2: SGHTA and FQGNSA. Trimming shortened V by 2 bases and J by 3 bases, and 11 bases separated the two germline ends. The CDR3 reads CASSLSMGDNQPQHF. CDR3 in DNA: TGTGCCAGCAGCTTAAGTATGGGAGACAATCAGCCCCAGCATTTT. Supplemented by reference TRBV7-2 and TRBJ1-5, the full variable domain reads GAGVSQSPSNKVTEKGKDVELRCDPISGHTALYWYRQSLGQGLEFLIYFQGNSAPDKSGLPSDRFSAERTGGSVSTLTIQRTQQEDSAVYLCASSLSMGDNQPQHFGDGTRLSIL.

This clone was counted between two and nine times. The junction and the germline gene differ at one end; a read error may be behind it. The chain has TRBV30 and TRBJ1-1; 8 bases are shared with TRBD1. Per germline, CDR1 GTSNPN and CDR2 SVGIG (reference sequence). This CDR3 has 13 residues. In DNA form, the CDR3 reads TGTGCCGGGCAGGGGGCTTTGAAGACTGAAGCTTTCTTT. It yields the protein CAGQGALKTEAFF.

This clone was detected a few times. The rearrangement links TRBV5-1 to TRBJ1-4, with 7 bases identical to TRBD1. Germline V gene data show CDR1 as SGHRS and CDR2 as YFSETQ. The V segment lost 4 bases and the J segment 3 bases; nucleotides outside the gene matches: 6. The CDR3 length is 15 residues. CDR3 nucleotides: TGCGCCAGCAGCGTATCGGGACAGTCTAATGAAAAACTGTTTTTT. Translated, it gives CASSVSGQSNEKLFF.

The genes are TRBV30 and TRBJ2-5; 12 nucleotides line up with TRBD2. This CDR3 spans 15 amino acids. Germline V lookup: CDR1 GTSNPN, CDR2 SVGIG (reference sequence). Trimming cost V 0 bases and J 5 bases; bases outside gene matches: 4. The CDR3 coding sequence is TGTGCCTGGAGTGTTGGACTAGCGGGAATGGAGACCCAGTACTTC. Amino acids: CAWSVGLAGMETQYF.

This clone was observed a handful of times. This sequence joins TRBV7-2 and TRBJ2-7, with D possibly TRBD2 on 6 matching bases. The CDR3 loop spans 14 amino acids. Germline lookup yields CDR1 SGHTA and CDR2 FQGNSA. Between the trimmed V and J ends, which lost 1 base and 6 bases, there was a span of 13 bases. DNA of the CDR3: TGTGCCAGCAGCTTAGTGGGCCAGGGAGGCGAGCAGTACTTC. Amino acids: CASSLVGQGGEQYF.

V gene TRBV29-1 combines with J gene TRBJ1-1, with unresolved D. Trimming cost V 5 bases and J 3 bases, with 13 bases left between them. The CDR3 contains 13 residues. Germline CDR1 SQVTM, CDR2 ANQGSEA. The CDR3 sequence is CSVTENADTEAFF. In nucleotides, the CDR3 is TGCAGCGTTACCGAGAACGCGGACACTGAAGCTTTCTTT.

The chain uses TRBV10-3 and TRBJ2-2, with TRBD2 matching over 12 bases. Losses at the gene ends were 4 bases for V and 6 bases for J; bases not matched to a gene: 9. Looked up from germline, CDR1 is ENHRY and CDR2 is SYGVKD. The CDR3 extends over 17 amino acids. In nucleotides, the CDR3 is TGTGCCATCAGTGTGTTAAGACTAGCGGGAGAAGCCGGGGAGCTGTTTTTT. It codes for CAISVLRLAGEAGELFF.